These 5 T cell receptor beta chains originate from one sample sequenced in a study of early T cells in non-severe SARS-CoV-2 infection. TCRdb independently ran MiXCR on the 5' RACE reads; one entry per CDR3 protein. The table records 75,000 to 100,000 distinct CDR3 sequences, 11% to 15% of them present only once. Specimen: whole blood. These receptors were obtained from an adult who was a healthcare worker with PCR-confirmed SARS-CoV-2 infection or an uninfected control (not recorded which).

This clonotype has a count of ten or more. The chain combines TRBV28 with TRBJ2-5; D tentatively reads TRBD1 or TRBD2 (6 bases each). Germline CDR1 is MDHEN and CDR2 is SYDVKM. The CDR3 loop spans 12 amino acids. V shed 4 bases and J shed 8 bases, with 11 bases lying between them. The CDR3 DNA follows: TGTGCCAGCAGTTCGTCCGGGGGCACCCAGTACTTC. The encoded protein is CASSSSGGTQYF.

In DNA form, the CDR3 reads TGTGCCAGCAGCGAGACTAGCGGGGGGGCCCGAGAGACCCAGTACTTC. Translating gives CASSETSGGARETQYF. This rearrangement joins TRBV4-2 to TRBJ2-5; TRBD2 matches at 14 bases. The CDR3 spans 16 residues. V trimming: 5 bases; J trimming: 4 bases; junction bases outside the gene matches: 6. From germline, CDR1 is LGHNA and CDR2 YNFKEQ.

This clonotype was detected ten times or more. The chain has TRBV20-1 and TRBJ2-1, with D possibly matching TRBD2 (5 bases). In germline, CDR1 is DFQATT, CDR2 SNEGSKA (reference sequence). CDR3 length: 14 amino acids. V lost 6 bases to trimming and J lost 2 bases, with 14 bases between them. The chain's CDR3 is CSAQSSDPYNEQFF. In nucleotides, the CDR3 is TGCAGTGCCCAAAGTAGCGACCCCTACAATGAGCAGTTCTTC.

V and J are TRBV29-1 and TRBJ1-5; D uncertain. V lost 6 bases and J 9 bases, leaving 18 bases between the germline ends. The CDR3 has 13 amino acids. CDR1 is SQVTM and CDR2 is ANQGSEA in the germline V gene. The CDR3, as DNA: TGCAGCGTGGCGATGGGAGACCGAAGGCCCCAGCATTTT. It yields the protein CSVAMGDRRPQHF.

This clonotype was picked up many times. The chain uses TRBV6-2 or TRBV6-3 and TRBJ2-5; D is perhaps TRBD2 (5 bases). The CDR3 runs to 14 residues. Per germline, CDR1 MNHEY and CDR2 SVGEGT. With 2 bases removed from V and 2 bases from J, the gap between germline ends came to 9 bases. Written as DNA, the CDR3 is TGTGCCAGCAGTTACGGCGGGCCACAAGAGACCCAGTACTTC. The encoded protein is CASSYGGPQETQYF.